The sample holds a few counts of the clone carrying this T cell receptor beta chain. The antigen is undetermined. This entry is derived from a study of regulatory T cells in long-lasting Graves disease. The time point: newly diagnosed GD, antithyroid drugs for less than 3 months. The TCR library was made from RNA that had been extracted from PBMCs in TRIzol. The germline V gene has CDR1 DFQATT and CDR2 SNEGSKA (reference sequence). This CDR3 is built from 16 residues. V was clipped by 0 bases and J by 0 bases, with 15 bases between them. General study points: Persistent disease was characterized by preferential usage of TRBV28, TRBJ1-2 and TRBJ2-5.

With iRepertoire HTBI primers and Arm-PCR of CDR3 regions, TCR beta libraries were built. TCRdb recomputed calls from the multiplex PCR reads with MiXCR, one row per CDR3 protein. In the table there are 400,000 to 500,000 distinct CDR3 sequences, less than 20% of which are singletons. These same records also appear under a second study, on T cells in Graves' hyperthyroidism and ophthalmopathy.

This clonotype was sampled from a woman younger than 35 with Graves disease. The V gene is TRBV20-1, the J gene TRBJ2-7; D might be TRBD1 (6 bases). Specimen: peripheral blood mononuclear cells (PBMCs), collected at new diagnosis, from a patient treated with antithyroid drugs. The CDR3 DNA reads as TGCAGTGCTAGAGATCTTCTTGGGACACACTCCTACGAGCAGTACTTC. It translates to CSARDLLGTHSYEQYF.